Listed below are T cell receptor beta chains from one sample, sequenced in a study of OX40 agonist ivuxolimab in advanced cancers. The table came from immunoSEQ multiplex PCR; TCRdb's copy has only in-frame clones and leaves some out. The data hold some 44,000 clones, with approximately 84% observed a single time. The material sequenced was CD4+ or CD8+ T cells sorted from blood, taken in a trial of the OX40 agonist ivuxolimab. These receptors were obtained from an adult with an advanced solid tumor such as melanoma, head and neck, liver or kidney cancer. CDR3s include the opening cysteine and the closing phenylalanine or tryptophan. A D gene is named only where the DNA matches it firmly. The size of a clone is reported for some rows only, either as once, few or many, or as a class for expanded clones.

TRBV4-2,-,-,TRBJ1-5,TGTGCCAGCAGCCAAGAAAGTACAGGTACGGTCGGCGGCAATCAGCCCCAGCATTTT,CASSQESTGTVGGNQPQHF
TRBV27,-,-,TRBJ1-2,TGTGCCAGCAGTTTCCGCAGGGACCAGCACTATGGCTACACCTTC,CASSFRRDQHYGYTF
TRBV6-5,-,TRBD1,TRBJ2-1,TGTGCCAGCAGGAGGGACAGGGGACTTTACAATGAGCAGTTCTTC,CASRRDRGLYNEQFF
TRBV5-4,-,TRBD1,TRBJ1-2,TGTGCCAGCAGGTCCGACAGGGTCTCTGGCTACACCTTC,CASRSDRVSGYTF
TRBV11-3,-,TRBD1,TRBJ2-2,TGTGCCAGCAGCCCCCGGACAGGTCGTACCGGGGAGCTGTTTTTT,CASSPRTGRTGELFF
TRBV19,-,TRBD1,TRBJ1-2,TGTGCCAGTACGACAGGGGACTATGGCTACACCTTC,CASTTGDYGYTF
TRBV23-1,-,-,TRBJ2-2,TGCGCCAGCAGTCCTAGGGGGGCACCCATTACCCCAAGAGGACTATCGGGCGGGGAGCTGTTTTTT,CASSPRGAPITPRGLSGGELFF
TRBV19,-,-,TRBJ1-1,TGTGCCAGTAGTATAGGCCCCCGACGATTGAACACTGAAGCTTTCTTT,CASSIGPRRLNTEAFF
TRBV11-3,few,TRBD1,TRBJ2-7,TGTGCCAGCAGCCAGGGGCAGGGGGTATACGAGCAGTACTTC,CASSQGQGVYEQYF
TRBV2,-,-,TRBJ1-4,TGTGCCAGCTTACGGCAGGGAGCAACTAATGAAAAACTGTTTTTT,CASLRQGATNEKLFF
TRBV7-9,-,TRBD1,TRBJ2-1,TGTGCCAGCAGCTTCTTGACAGGGGGTCTCAATGAGCAGTTCTTC,CASSFLTGGLNEQFF
TRBV4-2,once,-,TRBJ2-2,TGTGCCAGCAGCCAAGATCAGTTTGCCGGGGAGCTGTTTTTT,CASSQDQFAGELFF
TRBV6-5,once,-,TRBJ1-3,TGTGCCAGCACTGGGGCGGTGAGCTCTGGAAACACCATATATTTT,CASTGAVSSGNTIYF
TRBV19,-,TRBD2,TRBJ2-1,TGTGCCAGTAGTATAGGGGGGGGACTAGCGGGAGTCCGGGAGTTCTTC,CASSIGGGLAGVREFF
TRBV28,few,-,TRBJ2-7,TGTGCCAGCAGTTTAAGGCAGAGCTACGAGCAGTACTTC,CASSLRQSYEQYF
TRBV5-1,once,TRBD1,TRBJ2-7,TGCGCCAGCAGCTTAGTGCGGGACAGGGGCGTCGAGCAGTACTTC,CASSLVRDRGVEQYF
TRBV18,once,-,TRBJ1-3,TGTGCCAGCGCGTTGGGAGTCGGAACCTCTGGAAACACCATATATTTT,CASALGVGTSGNTIYF
TRBV7-9,few,-,TRBJ1-3,TGTGCCAGCAGCTTAGAGGGGCTCGGAAACACCATATATTTT,CASSLEGLGNTIYF
TRBV6-1,-,-,TRBJ1-2,TGTGCCAGCAGTGAAGTAACGGGAGCGTATGGCTACACCTTC,CASSEVTGAYGYTF
TRBV7-6,-,-,TRBJ2-2,TGTGCCAGCAGCTTAGTGCTACCCCCGGGCGGGGAGCTGTTTTTT,CASSLVLPPGGELFF
TRBV9,-,-,TRBJ2-3,TGTGCCAGCAGTTTTACAGGGAAACCAGATACGCAGTATTTT,CASSFTGKPDTQYF
TRBV18,-,TRBD1,TRBJ2-4,TGTGCCAGCTCACTTAGGGGCCGGACAGGTAAAAACATTCAGTACTTC,CASSLRGRTGKNIQYF
TRBV6-6,-,-,TRBJ2-1,TGTGCCAGCAGCCCGGGGGCGAAGACCCCTAATGAGCAGTTCTTC,CASSPGAKTPNEQFF
TRBV6-1,-,-,TRBJ1-6,TGTGCCAGCAGTGAAGTACAGCCCATCGGCAATTCACCCCTCCACTTT,CASSEVQPIGNSPLHF
TRBV11-2,-,-,TRBJ1-1,TGTGCCAGCAGCTTAATGGGGGCATCATATGAAGCTTTCTTT,CASSLMGASYEAFF
TRBV29-1,-,-,TRBJ2-3,TGCAGCGGATTACTAGGTTTTGATACGCAGTATTTT,CSGLLGFDTQYF
TRBV6-1,-,-,TRBJ1-1,TGTGCCAGCAGGAAGGAGATGAACACTGAAGCTTTCTTT,CASRKEMNTEAFF
TRBV6-5,-,-,TRBJ1-4,TGTGCCAGCGGACGTATTGAAAAACTGTTTTTT,CASGRIEKLFF
TRBV29-1,-,-,TRBJ2-5,TGCAGCGTTGCGGGGGTCCTCCAAGAGACCCAGTACTTC,CSVAGVLQETQYF
TRBV28,-,-,TRBJ2-1,TGTGCCAGCAGTTTAGGGGAGAGGCTCAAAGGGAATGAGCAGTTCTTC,CASSLGERLKGNEQFF
TRBV6-5,few,-,TRBJ1-5,TGTGCCAGCTCGGACGGTTTTAATCAGCCCCAGCATTTT,CASSDGFNQPQHF
TRBV4-2,-,-,TRBJ2-1,TGTGCCAGCAGCCTACCGAGGGGGGATGAGCAGTTCTTC,CASSLPRGDEQFF
TRBV25-1,-,-,TRBJ1-1,TGTGCCAGCAGTCACTCTCGAGGATCGAACACTGAAGCTTTCTTT,CASSHSRGSNTEAFF
TRBV5-4,-,TRBD2,TRBJ2-2,TGTGCCAGCAGCTTCCGCCCCCTATCTTCGGGAGGGAGAGGGGAGCTGTTTTTT,CASSFRPLSSGGRGELFF
TRBV5-5,-,-,TRBJ2-7,TGTGCCAGCAGCTTGGATCGGGCCCAGTCCACCTACGAGCAGTACTTC,CASSLDRAQSTYEQYF
TRBV2,-,TRBD2,TRBJ2-2,TGTGCCAGCAGCTCGACTAGCGGGACCACCGGGGAGCTGTTTTTT,CASSSTSGTTGELFF
TRBV4-3,-,-,TRBJ1-1,TGCGCCAGCAGCCAAGATTGGGGCGGGGCCCGGGCTGAAGCTTTCTTT,CASSQDWGGARAEAFF
TRBV6-5,-,-,TRBJ2-1,TGTGCCAGCAGTAATTACCTCCTTTACAATGAGCAGTTCTTC,CASSNYLLYNEQFF
TRBV18,-,TRBD1,TRBJ2-7,TGTGCCAGCTCGGAGCGGGACAGGGAAAACGAGCAGTACTTC,CASSERDRENEQYF
TRBV28,few,TRBD1,TRBJ1-1,TGTGCCAGCAGTTTACCCCAAGGACAGGACGAAGCTTTCTTT,CASSLPQGQDEAFF
TRBV5-1,-,TRBD1,TRBJ2-7,TGCGCCAGCAGCTTCGGTGGGGGACAGGGTAGGAACGAGCAGTACTTC,CASSFGGGQGRNEQYF
TRBV5-1,-,-,TRBJ2-2,TGCGCCAGCACCGAAACGGGGGACACCGGGGAGCTGTTTTTT,CASTETGDTGELFF
TRBV6-1,-,-,TRBJ1-5,TGTGCCAGCAGTGTATCATGGGATCAGCCCCAGCATTTT,CASSVSWDQPQHF
TRBV10-3,-,-,TRBJ1-2,TGTGCCATCGAGCCCGGCGGGCAGCATGGCTACACCTTC,CAIEPGGQHGYTF